This T cell receptor (beta chain) was sequenced in a study of glioma-infiltrating T cells. General study findings and limits: Non-neoplastic patients had below-expected tissue-blood divergence, while all gliomas exceeded expectation.

This clonotype was seen only a few times. Antigen unknown. Amplification of TCR alpha and beta CDR3 regions from RNA used iRepertoire nested multiplex PCR. TCRdb independently ran MiXCR on the multiplex PCR reads; one entry per CDR3 protein. Of about 130,000 distinct CDR3 sequences listed, approximately 26% are singletons. CDR1 SNHLY and CDR2 FYNNEI come from the germline V gene. This CDR3 comprises 14 residues. The V segment lost 5 bases and the J segment 9 bases; nucleotides outside the gene matches: 3. This sequence was found in a human donor with low-grade glioma or glioblastoma, undergoing nonglioma brain surgery, or in good health (not recorded which). Material: glioma tissue, nonneoplastic brain tissue, or PBMCs (not recorded which). This chain joins TRBV2 and TRBJ1-6; 11 positions agree with TRBD1. In DNA form, the CDR3 reads TGTGCCAGCAGTCCTGGACAGGGGGCTTCACCCCTCCACTTT. It specifies CASSPGQGASPLHF.